The entry below describes one T cell receptor (beta chain). Its matching antigen is unknown. This entry belongs to a study of CD8+CD57+ T cells in acquired aplastic anemia. Unmatched junction bases numbered 5, after V lost 3 bases and J lost 3 bases. In germline, CDR1 is SEHNR, CDR2 FQNEAQ (reference sequence). The CDR3 runs to 15 residues. Genomic DNA constituted the template upon which TCR beta VDJ and CDR3 profiling was performed. TCRdb redid the calling of the reads with MiXCR, one entry per CDR3 protein. The sample carries fewer than 80,000 distinct CDR3 sequences, about 70% recorded once. Patients selected for sequencing had displayed CD8+CD57+ cell expansion by flow cytometry. Notes on the study in general: Controls and patients did not differ significantly in CD8+ Simpson's diversity.

The sample consisted of sorted CD4+, CD8+, or CD8+CD57+ T cells (not recorded which) from PBMCs. The chain employs TRBV7-9 and TRBJ1-1; 9 bases map to TRBD1. The TCR comes from a human donor with aplastic anemia. The chain's CDR3 is CASSLVQGADTEAFF. In DNA, the CDR3 is TGTGCCAGCAGCTTGGTACAGGGGGCGGACACTGAAGCTTTCTTT. The whole variable domain, remainder taken from reference TRBV7-9 and TRBJ1-1, is DTGVSQNPRHKITKRGQNVTFRCDPISEHNRLYWYRQTLGQGPEFLTYFQNEAQLEKSRLLSDRFSAERPKGSFSTLEIQRTEQGDSAMYLCASSLVQGADTEAFFGQGTRLTVV.